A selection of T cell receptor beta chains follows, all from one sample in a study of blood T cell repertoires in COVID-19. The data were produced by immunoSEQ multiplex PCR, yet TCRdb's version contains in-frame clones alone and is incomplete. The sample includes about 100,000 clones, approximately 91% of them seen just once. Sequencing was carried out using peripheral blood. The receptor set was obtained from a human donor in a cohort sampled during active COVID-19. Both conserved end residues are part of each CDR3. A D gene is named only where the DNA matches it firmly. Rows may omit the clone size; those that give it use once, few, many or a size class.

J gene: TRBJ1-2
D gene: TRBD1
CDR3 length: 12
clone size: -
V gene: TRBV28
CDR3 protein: CASEGQGTGYTF
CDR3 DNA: TGTGCCAGCGAAGGACAGGGGACTGGCTACACCTTC

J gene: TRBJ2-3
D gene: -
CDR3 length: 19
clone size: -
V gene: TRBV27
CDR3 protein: CASSSSHLRQDIKTDTQYF
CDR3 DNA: TGTGCCAGCAGTTCCTCCCACCTTAGACAGGACATTAAGACAGATACGCAGTATTTT

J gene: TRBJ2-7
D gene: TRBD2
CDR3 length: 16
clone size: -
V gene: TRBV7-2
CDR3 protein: CASSSPGERGANEQYF
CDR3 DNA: TGTGCCAGCAGCTCGCCCGGGGAGCGGGGGGCCAACGAGCAGTACTTC

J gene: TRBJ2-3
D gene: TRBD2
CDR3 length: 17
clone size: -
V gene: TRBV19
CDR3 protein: CASSAGYRGGSTDTQYF
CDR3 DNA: TGTGCCAGTAGTGCAGGGTACCGGGGGGGAAGCACAGATACGCAGTATTTT

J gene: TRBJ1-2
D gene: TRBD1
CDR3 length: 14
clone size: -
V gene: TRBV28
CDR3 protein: CASSLLSGGYGYTF
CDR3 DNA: TGTGCCAGCAGTTTATTGTCAGGGGGGTATGGCTACACCTTC

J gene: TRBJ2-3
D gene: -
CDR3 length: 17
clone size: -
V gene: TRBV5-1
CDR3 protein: CASSLAKGVVRGDTQYF
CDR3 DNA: TGCGCCAGCAGCTTGGCTAAGGGGGTAGTCAGAGGAGATACGCAGTATTTT

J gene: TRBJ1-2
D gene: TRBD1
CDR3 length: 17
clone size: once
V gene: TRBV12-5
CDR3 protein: CASGLTIIQGTHYGYTF
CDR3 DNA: TGTGCTAGTGGTTTGACCATTATACAGGGGACTCACTATGGCTACACCTTC

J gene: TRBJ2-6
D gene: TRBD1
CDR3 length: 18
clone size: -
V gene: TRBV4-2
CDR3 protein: CASSQDRTGLSGANVLTF
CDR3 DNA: TGTGCCAGCAGCCAAGATCGGACAGGGCTCTCCGGGGCCAACGTCCTGACTTTC

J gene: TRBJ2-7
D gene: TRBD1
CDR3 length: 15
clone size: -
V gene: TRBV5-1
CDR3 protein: CASRPPGQGTDEQYF
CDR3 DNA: TGCGCCAGCAGGCCTCCCGGACAGGGTACCGACGAGCAGTACTTC

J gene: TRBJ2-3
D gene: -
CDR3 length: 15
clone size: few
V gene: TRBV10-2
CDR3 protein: CASRESPVGTDTQYF
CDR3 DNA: TGCGCCAGCAGAGAATCTCCGGTGGGCACAGATACGCAGTATTTT

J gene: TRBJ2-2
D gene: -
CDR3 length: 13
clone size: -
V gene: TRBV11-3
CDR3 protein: CASSYSTTGELFF
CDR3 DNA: TGTGCCAGCAGCTATAGCACGACCGGGGAGCTGTTTTTT

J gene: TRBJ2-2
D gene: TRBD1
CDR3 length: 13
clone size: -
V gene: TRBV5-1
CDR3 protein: CASSYRGAGELFF
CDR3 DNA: TGCGCCAGCAGCTACAGGGGAGCCGGGGAGCTGTTTTTT

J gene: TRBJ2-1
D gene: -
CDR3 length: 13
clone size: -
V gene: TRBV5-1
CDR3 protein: CASSLDSLYEQFF
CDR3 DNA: TGCGCCAGCAGCTTGGATAGTCTTTATGAGCAGTTCTTC

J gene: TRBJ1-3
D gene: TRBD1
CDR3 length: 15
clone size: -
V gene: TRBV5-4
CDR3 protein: CASSSGTGGGNTIYF
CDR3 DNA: TGTGCCAGCAGCTCCGGGACAGGTGGTGGAAACACCATATATTTT

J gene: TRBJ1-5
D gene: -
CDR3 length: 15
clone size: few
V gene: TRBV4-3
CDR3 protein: CASSQDLRSNQPQHF
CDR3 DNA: TGCGCCAGCAGCCAAGATTTGAGGAGCAATCAGCCCCAGCATTTT

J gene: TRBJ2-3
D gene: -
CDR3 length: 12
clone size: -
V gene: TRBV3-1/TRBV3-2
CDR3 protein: CASSQVINTQYF
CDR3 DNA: TGTGCCAGCAGCCAAGTTATAAATACGCAGTATTTT

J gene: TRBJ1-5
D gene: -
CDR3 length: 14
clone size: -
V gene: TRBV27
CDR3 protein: CASSLMRGGQPQHF
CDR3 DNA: TGTGCCAGCAGTTTAATGAGGGGGGGTCAGCCCCAGCATTTT

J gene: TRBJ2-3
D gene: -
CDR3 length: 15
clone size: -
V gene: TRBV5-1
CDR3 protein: CASSFLNQGPDTQYF
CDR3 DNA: TGCGCCAGCAGCTTTCTTAATCAGGGTCCAGATACGCAGTATTTT

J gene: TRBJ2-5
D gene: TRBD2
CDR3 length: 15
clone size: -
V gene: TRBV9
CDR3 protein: CASSEGAGAQETQYF
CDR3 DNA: TGTGCCAGCAGCGAGGGAGCGGGGGCCCAAGAGACCCAGTACTTC

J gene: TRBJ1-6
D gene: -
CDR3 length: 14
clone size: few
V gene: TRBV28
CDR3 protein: CATIGTPDNSPLHF
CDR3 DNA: TGTGCCACCATCGGGACTCCCGATAATTCACCCCTCCACTTT

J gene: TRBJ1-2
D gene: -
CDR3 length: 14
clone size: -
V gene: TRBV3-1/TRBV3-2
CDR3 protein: CASSQDLGAGGYTF
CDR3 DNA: TGTGCCAGCAGCCAAGATCTCGGAGCGGGAGGCTACACCTTC

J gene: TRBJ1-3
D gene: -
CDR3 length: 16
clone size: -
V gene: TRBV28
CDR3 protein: CASRGGGGFPGNTIYF
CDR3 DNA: TGTGCCAGCAGGGGAGGTGGGGGATTCCCTGGAAACACCATATATTTT

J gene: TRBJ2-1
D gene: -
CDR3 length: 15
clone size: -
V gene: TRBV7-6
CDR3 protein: CASLPTESSYNEQFF
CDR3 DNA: TGTGCCAGCCTACCCACAGAGAGCTCCTACAATGAGCAGTTCTTC

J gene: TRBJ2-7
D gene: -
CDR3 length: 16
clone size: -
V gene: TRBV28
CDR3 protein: CASTGGRRGGSYEQYF
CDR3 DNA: TGTGCCAGCACCGGGGGTCGGAGGGGCGGCTCCTACGAGCAGTACTTC

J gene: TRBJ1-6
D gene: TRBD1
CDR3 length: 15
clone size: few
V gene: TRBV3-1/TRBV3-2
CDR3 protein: CASSQRTGVNSPLHF
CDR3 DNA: TGTGCCAGCAGCCAAAGGACAGGGGTAAATTCACCCCTCCACTTT

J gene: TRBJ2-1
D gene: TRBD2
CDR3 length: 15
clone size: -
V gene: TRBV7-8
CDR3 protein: CASREGTSGYNEQFF
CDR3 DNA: TGTGCCAGCAGGGAAGGGACTAGCGGGTACAATGAGCAGTTCTTC

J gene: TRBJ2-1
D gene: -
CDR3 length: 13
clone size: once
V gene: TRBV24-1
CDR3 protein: CATSEGGHNEQFF
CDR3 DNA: TGTGCCACCAGTGAGGGTGGGCACAATGAGCAGTTCTTC

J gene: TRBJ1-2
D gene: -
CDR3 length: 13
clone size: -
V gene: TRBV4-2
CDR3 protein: CASSQGRVYGYTF
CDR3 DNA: TGTGCCAGCAGCCAAGGCAGGGTCTATGGCTACACCTTC

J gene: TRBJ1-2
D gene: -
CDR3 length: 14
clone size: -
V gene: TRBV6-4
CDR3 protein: CASSATVKVDGYTF
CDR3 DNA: TGTGCCAGCAGTGCGACAGTGAAGGTCGATGGCTACACCTTC

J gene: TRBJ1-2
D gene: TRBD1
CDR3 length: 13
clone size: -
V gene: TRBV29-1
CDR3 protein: CSGFHRGLYGYTF
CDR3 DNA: TGCAGCGGTTTTCACAGGGGGCTCTATGGCTACACCTTC

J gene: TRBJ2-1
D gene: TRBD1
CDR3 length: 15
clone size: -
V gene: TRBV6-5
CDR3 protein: CASRNAGQGVNEQFF
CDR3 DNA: TGTGCCAGCAGAAACGCGGGACAGGGTGTGAATGAGCAGTTCTTC

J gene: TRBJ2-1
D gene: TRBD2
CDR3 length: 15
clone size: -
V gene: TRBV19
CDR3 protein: CASSRVAGGPNEQFF
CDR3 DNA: TGTGCCAGTAGCCGGGTGGCGGGAGGGCCGAATGAGCAGTTCTTC

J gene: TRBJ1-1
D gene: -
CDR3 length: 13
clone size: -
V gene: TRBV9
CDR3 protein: CASSADSRTEAFF
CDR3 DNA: TGTGCCAGCAGCGCGGACAGCCGAACTGAAGCTTTCTTT

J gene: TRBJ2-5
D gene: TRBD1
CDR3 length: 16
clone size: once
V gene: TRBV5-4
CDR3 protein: CASSPTGAIPTQTQYF
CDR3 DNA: TGTGCCAGCAGCCCGACAGGGGCCATACCCACCCAGACCCAGTACTTC

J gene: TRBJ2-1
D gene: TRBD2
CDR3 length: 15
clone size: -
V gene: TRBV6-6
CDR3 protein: CASLGASGSYNEQFF
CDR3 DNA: TGTGCCAGCTTGGGTGCTAGCGGGAGTTACAATGAGCAGTTCTTC

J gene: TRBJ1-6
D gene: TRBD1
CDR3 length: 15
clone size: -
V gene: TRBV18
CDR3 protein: CASSTGTGRTSPLHF
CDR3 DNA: TGTGCCAGCTCAACCGGGACAGGGCGCACTTCACCCCTCCACTTT

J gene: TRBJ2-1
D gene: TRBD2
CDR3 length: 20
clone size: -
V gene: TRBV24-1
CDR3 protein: CATSDPGAAGDPSSYNEQFF
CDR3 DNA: TGTGCCACCAGTGACCCCGGGGCAGCGGGGGACCCGAGCTCCTACAATGAGCAGTTCTTC

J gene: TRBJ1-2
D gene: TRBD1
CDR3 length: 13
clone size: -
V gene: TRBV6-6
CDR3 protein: CASSYSTGAGYTF
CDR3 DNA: TGTGCCAGCAGTTACTCGACAGGGGCTGGCTACACCTTC

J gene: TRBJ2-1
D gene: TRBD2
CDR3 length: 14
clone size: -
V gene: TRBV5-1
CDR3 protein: CASQTSGSWGEQFF
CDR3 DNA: TGCGCCAGCCAAACTAGCGGGAGCTGGGGAGAGCAGTTCTTC

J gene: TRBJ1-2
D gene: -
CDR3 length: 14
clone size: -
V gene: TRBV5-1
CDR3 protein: CASSLEPVNYGYTF
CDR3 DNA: TGCGCCAGCAGCTTGGAGCCTGTTAACTATGGCTACACCTTC

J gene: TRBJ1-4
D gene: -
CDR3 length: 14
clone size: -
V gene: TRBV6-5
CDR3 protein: CATTPAGGFEKLFF
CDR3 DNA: TGTGCCACCACCCCGGCCGGGGGGTTTGAAAAACTGTTTTTT

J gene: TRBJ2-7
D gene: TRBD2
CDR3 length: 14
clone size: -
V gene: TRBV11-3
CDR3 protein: CASSPWGGSYEQYF
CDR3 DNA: TGTGCCAGCAGCCCCTGGGGAGGGAGCTACGAGCAGTACTTC

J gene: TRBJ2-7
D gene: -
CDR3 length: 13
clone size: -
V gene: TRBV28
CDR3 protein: CASSRFGGYEQYF
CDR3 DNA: TGTGCCAGCAGTAGATTCGGGGGCTACGAGCAGTACTTC

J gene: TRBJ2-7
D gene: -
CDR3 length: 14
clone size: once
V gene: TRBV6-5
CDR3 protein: CASRYTGSSYEQYF
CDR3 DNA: TGTGCCAGCAGATATACAGGGAGCTCCTACGAGCAGTACTTC

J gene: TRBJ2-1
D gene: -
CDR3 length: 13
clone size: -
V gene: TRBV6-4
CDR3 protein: CASSDSEETPRVF
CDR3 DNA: TGTGCCAGCAGTGACTCAGAGGAGACCCCCCGGGTCTTC

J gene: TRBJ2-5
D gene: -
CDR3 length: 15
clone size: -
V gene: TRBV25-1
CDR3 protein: CASSELGGGGETQYF
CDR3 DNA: TGTGCCAGCAGTGAATTAGGAGGGGGCGGAGAGACCCAGTACTTC

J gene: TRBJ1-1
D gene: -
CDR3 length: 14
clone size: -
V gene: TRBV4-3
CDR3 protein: CASSQEEGSTEAFF
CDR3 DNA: TGCGCCAGCAGCCAAGAGGAGGGATCCACTGAAGCTTTCTTT

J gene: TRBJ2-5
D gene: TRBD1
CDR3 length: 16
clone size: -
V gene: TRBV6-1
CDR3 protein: CASSAGTGGGQETQYF
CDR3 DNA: TGTGCCAGCAGTGCGGGGACAGGGGGGGGCCAAGAGACCCAGTACTTC

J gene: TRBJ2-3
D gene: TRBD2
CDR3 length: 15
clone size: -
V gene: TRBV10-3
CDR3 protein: CAISRTSGVPDTQYF
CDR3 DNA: TGTGCCATCAGCAGAACTAGCGGGGTCCCAGATACGCAGTATTTT

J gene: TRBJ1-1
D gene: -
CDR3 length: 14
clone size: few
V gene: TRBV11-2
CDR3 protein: CASRRGSVNTEAFF
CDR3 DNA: TGTGCCAGCAGAAGGGGGTCGGTGAACACTGAAGCTTTCTTT

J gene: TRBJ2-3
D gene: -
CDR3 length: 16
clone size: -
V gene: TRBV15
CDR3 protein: CATSRDLTGSQDTQYF
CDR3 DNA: TGTGCCACCAGCAGAGATCTCACAGGGTCTCAGGATACGCAGTATTTT

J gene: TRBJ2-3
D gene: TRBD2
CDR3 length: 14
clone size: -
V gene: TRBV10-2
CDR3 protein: CASSRLAQTDTQYF
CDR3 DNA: TGCGCCAGCAGTAGACTAGCTCAAACAGATACGCAGTATTTT

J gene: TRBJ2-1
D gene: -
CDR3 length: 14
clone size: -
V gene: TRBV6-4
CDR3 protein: CASSDSGGTNEQFF
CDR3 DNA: TGTGCCAGCAGTGACTCGGGCGGGACCAATGAGCAGTTCTTC

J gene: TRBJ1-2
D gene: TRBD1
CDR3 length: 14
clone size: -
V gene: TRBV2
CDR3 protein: CASSERTGPWGYTF
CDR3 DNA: TGTGCCAGCAGTGAAAGGACAGGACCGTGGGGCTACACCTTC

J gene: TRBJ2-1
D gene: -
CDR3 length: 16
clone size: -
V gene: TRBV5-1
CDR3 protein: CASSLAAPSSYNEQFF
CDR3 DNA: TGCGCCAGCAGCTTGGCGGCGCCTAGCTCCTACAATGAGCAGTTCTTC